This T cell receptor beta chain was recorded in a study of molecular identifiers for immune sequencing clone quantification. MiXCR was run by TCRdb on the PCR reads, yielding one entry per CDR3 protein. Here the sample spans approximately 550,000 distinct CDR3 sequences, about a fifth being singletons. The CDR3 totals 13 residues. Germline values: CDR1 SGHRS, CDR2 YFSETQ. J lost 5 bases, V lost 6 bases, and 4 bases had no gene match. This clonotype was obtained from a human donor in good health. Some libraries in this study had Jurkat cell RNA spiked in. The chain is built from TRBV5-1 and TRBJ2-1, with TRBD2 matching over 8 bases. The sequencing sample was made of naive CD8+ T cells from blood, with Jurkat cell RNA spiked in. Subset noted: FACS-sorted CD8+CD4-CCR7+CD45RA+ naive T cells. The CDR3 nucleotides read TGCGCCAGCAAGGCGGGGGGCAACAATGAGCAGTTCTTC. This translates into CASKAGGNNEQFF. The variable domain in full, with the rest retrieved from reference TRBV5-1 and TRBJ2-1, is KAGVTQTPRYLIKTRGQQVTLSCSPISGHRSVSWYQQTPGQGLQFLFEYFSETQRNKGNFPGRFSGRQFSNSRSEMNVSTLELGDSALYLCASKAGGNNEQFFGPGTRLTVL.